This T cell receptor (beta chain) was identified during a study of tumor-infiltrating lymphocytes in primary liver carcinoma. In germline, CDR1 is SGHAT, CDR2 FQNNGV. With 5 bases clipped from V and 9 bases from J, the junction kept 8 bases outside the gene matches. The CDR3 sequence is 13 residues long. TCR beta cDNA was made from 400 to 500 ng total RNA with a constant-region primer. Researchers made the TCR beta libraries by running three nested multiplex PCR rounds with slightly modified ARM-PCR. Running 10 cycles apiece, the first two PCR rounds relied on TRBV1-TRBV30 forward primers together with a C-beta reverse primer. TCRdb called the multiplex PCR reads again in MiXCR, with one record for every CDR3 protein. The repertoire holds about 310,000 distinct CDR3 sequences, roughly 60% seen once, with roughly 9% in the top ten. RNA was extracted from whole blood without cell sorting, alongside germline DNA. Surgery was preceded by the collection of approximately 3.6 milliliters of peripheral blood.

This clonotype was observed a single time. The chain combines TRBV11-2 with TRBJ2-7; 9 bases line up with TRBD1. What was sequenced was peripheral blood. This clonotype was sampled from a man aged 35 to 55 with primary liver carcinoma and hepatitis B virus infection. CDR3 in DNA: TGTGCCAGCAGCGGGACAGGGTTGAACGGGCAGTACTTC. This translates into CASSGTGLNGQYF.